The 25 T cell receptor beta chains given below trace back to one sample, sequenced in a study of blood T cell repertoires in COVID-19. TCRdb's copy holds only in-frame clones and misses some; the assay was immunoSEQ multiplex PCR. The sample lists about 370,000 clones, roughly nine tenths occurring once. Sequenced material: PBMCs or T cells enriched from blood (not recorded which). The source of these receptors is a man aged 18 to 29 who had recovered from COVID-19.

The rearrangement uses TRBV12-3 or TRBV12-4 and TRBJ1-2; TRBD1 matches at 8 bases. Unmatched junction bases numbered 3, after V lost 5 bases and J lost 4 bases. The CDR3 consists of 13 residues. In nucleotides, the CDR3 is TGTGCCAGCAGTGAACAGGGGGTCTATGGCTACACCTTC. Protein: CASSEQGVYGYTF.

This sequence joins TRBV28 and TRBJ2-1; D unclear. V lost 3 bases and J 12 bases, leaving 12 bases between the germline ends. Looked up from germline, CDR1 is MDHEN and CDR2 is SYDVKM. The CDR3 length is 12 residues. The DNA for the CDR3 is TGTGCCAGCAGTTTCCGGGTGGGTGGGCAGTTCTTC. This codes for CASSFRVGGQFF.

V gene TRBV11-2 combines with J gene TRBJ1-4; D is undetermined. Trimming removed 3 bases at V and 5 bases at J, with 13 bases between. The germline CDR1 and CDR2 sequences are SGHAT and FQNNGV. This CDR3 is built from 15 residues. CDR3 DNA sequence: TGTGCCAGCAGCTTGTCGGGCGGGCCAAATGAAAAACTGTTTTTT. This gives the protein CASSLSGGPNEKLFF.

The genes are TRBV11-3 and TRBJ2-5; TRBD2 matches at 14 bases. After removal of 5 bases from V and 0 bases from J, the junction contained 5 bases not matched to a gene. The CDR3 contains 17 residues. Germline loops: CDR1 SGHNT, CDR2 YENEEA. In nucleotides, the CDR3 is TGTGCCAGCAGCATACGGGGACTAGCGGGGGACCAAGAGACCCAGTACTTC. This gives the protein CASSIRGLAGDQETQYF.

V usage is TRBV27 and J usage is TRBJ2-1, with 7 bases aligning to TRBD1. From germline, CDR1 is MNHEY and CDR2 SMNVEV (reference sequence). The CDR3 loop spans 18 amino acids. The junction had 18 bases not matched to a gene; V was cut back by 6 bases and J by 4 bases. The CDR3 DNA reads TGTGCCAGCAGCTCCCGGTCATCAGGGACAGCACTTTACAATGAGCAGTTCTTC. Protein product: CASSSRSSGTALYNEQFF.

J is TRBJ2-7 and V is TRBV19, with 7 bases identical to TRBD1. The CDR3 totals 14 residues. CDR1 is LNHDA, CDR2 SQIVND, per germline (reference sequence). Trimming at V came to 1 base and at J to 3 bases, leaving 3 bases not matched to a gene. Written as DNA, the CDR3 is TGTGCCAGTAGTATAGGGCAGGGGGACTACGAGCAGTACTTC. Translated, it gives CASSIGQGDYEQYF.

The chain employs TRBV28 and TRBJ1-3; D gene ambiguous. Germline-derived CDR1 and CDR2 are MDHEN and SYDVKM. This CDR3 region has 14 residues. Trimming pared 6 bases from V and 6 bases from J, leaving 15 bases between. The CDR3 loop is CASSGGEVLNTIYF. The CDR3 DNA follows: TGTGCCAGCAGCGGCGGGGAGGTTCTAAACACCATATATTTT.

This chain joins TRBV29-1 and TRBJ2-4; 8 bases map to TRBD1. There are 13 residues in the CDR3. J was trimmed by 6 bases and V by 6 bases; bases with no gene match: 7. Germline V gene lookup returns CDR1 SQVTM and CDR2 ANQGSEA. The CDR3 DNA is TGCAGCGTATTCAGTGACAGGGGAAACATTCAGTACTTC. Its protein product is CSVFSDRGNIQYF.

This chain links TRBV28 with TRBJ2-2; TRBD2 matches at 7 bases. The CDR3 has 14 residues. The V gene end was trimmed by 6 bases and the J gene end by 7 bases; junction bases not matched to a gene: 8. Germline loops: CDR1 MDHEN, CDR2 SYDVKM. CDR3 in DNA: TGTGCCAGCAGGACGTGGGAGGGTGACGGGGAGCTGTTTTTT. Its translation is CASRTWEGDGELFF.

V and J are TRBV7-6 and TRBJ2-7; TRBD1 matches at 7 bases. The CDR3 is 16 residues long. Trimming took 5 bases from V and 0 from J; bases not matched to a gene: 10. The germline gives CDR1 SGHVS, CDR2 FNYEAQ. Written as DNA, the CDR3 is TGTGCCAGCAGCCCCAAGACGGGACAGAACTCCTACGAGCAGTACTTC. Amino acid sequence: CASSPKTGQNSYEQYF.

This chain connects TRBV12-3 or TRBV12-4 to TRBJ1-2; tentatively, D is TRBD1 (5 bases). Between the trimmed V and J ends, which lost 1 base and 8 bases, there was a span of 11 bases. This CDR3 comprises 13 residues. The CDR3 DNA reads TGTGCCAGCAGTTTAGGGGGCGCGGGAGGCTACACCTTC. It yields the protein CASSLGGAGGYTF.

The chain links TRBV29-1 to TRBJ1-2; TRBD1 is a possible D gene (6 bases). CDR3 length equals 14 residues. V was clipped by 5 bases and J by 7 bases, with 20 bases between them. CDR1 is SQVTM and CDR2 is ANQGSEA in the germline V gene. Here the CDR3 DNA reads TGCAGCGTTACAGGACAGCTAGGGGCAGGTGGCTACACCTTC. Translating it yields CSVTGQLGAGGYTF.

V gene TRBV29-1 combines with J gene TRBJ1-1, with 9 bases aligning to TRBD1. After removal of 7 bases from V and 1 base from J, the junction contained 4 bases not matched to a gene. The CDR3 extends over 13 amino acids. Germline CDR1 SQVTM, CDR2 ANQGSEA. The CDR3 is CSAQTGGNTEAFF. CDR3 DNA sequence: TGCAGCGCCCAGACAGGGGGGAACACTGAAGCTTTCTTT.

This rearrangement joins TRBV5-1 to TRBJ1-1; 12 nucleotides line up with TRBD1. Germline assignment: CDR1 SGHRS and CDR2 YFSETQ. The J segment lost 4 bases and the V segment lost 4 bases, leaving 5 bases of the junction unmatched. This CDR3 is 15 amino acids long. CDR3 bases: TGCGCCAGCAGCGAGGGACAGGGGGCCAGCACTGAAGCTTTCTTT. It translates to CASSEGQGASTEAFF.

The chain recombines TRBV7-9 with TRBJ1-2; the D gene is possibly TRBD1 (5 bases). The CDR3 runs to 15 residues. Germline CDR1 and CDR2: SEHNR and FQNEAQ (reference sequence). The V end was cut by 3 bases, the J end by 5 bases, with 16 bases between. As DNA, the CDR3 is TGTGCCAGCAGCTTTCAGGCAGGGCTCCCTTATGGCTACACCTTC. This codes for CASSFQAGLPYGYTF.

The chain is built from TRBV2 and TRBJ2-7; D is ambiguous. The germline V gene encodes CDR1 SNHLY and CDR2 FYNNEI. V lost 4 bases to trimming and J lost 4 bases, with 11 bases between them. The CDR3 length is 13 residues. Here the CDR3 DNA reads TGTGCCAGCAGTGCTTCCCCTAGGTACGAGCAGTACTTC. It is translated as CASSASPRYEQYF.

The chain has TRBV7-8 and TRBJ1-1; tentatively, D is TRBD1 (6 bases). CDR3 size: 18 residues. CDR1 and CDR2 (germline): SGHVS, FQNEAQ. V was trimmed by 5 bases and J by 0 bases, leaving 22 bases between them. The CDR3 DNA reads TGTGCCAGCAGCCGAAGGCATACCCAGGGGTCCATGAACACTGAAGCTTTCTTT. It specifies CASSRRHTQGSMNTEAFF.

The V gene is TRBV21-1, the J gene TRBJ2-7; the DNA was not used to check the table's D call, TRBD1. TRBV21-1 is recorded as a pseudogene. This CDR3 is 15 amino acids long. The CDR3 DNA reads TGTGCCAGCAGCAAAGATGCTCAGGATCCCTACGAGCAGTACTTC. The encoded protein is CASSKDAQDPYEQYF.

This chain links TRBV3-1 (or the pseudogene TRBV3-2) with TRBJ2-3; D possibly corresponds to TRBD2 (5 bases). CDR3 length: 17 amino acids. V was cut by 0 bases and J by 0 bases, with 13 bases left in between. Germline V gene data show CDR1 as LGHDT and CDR2 as YNNKEL (reference sequence). CDR3 coding DNA: TGTGCCAGCAGCCAAGAACTGGCGGGCATTAGCACAGATACGCAGTATTTT. As protein: CASSQELAGISTDTQYF.

The chain carries TRBV19 and TRBJ1-1, with TRBD1 matching over 7 bases. The V gene end was trimmed by 5 bases and the J gene end by 0 bases; junction bases not matched to a gene: 6. This CDR3 contains 15 residues. Germline assignment: CDR1 LNHDA and CDR2 SQIVND (reference sequence). The CDR3 DNA sequence: TGTGCCAGTAGTGCAGGGGGGCCCATGAACACTGAAGCTTTCTTT. Protein: CASSAGGPMNTEAFF.

This CDR3 reads CATSDSPGQGVHYNEQFF. Here the CDR3 DNA reads TGTGCCACCAGTGACTCTCCGGGACAGGGGGTCCACTACAATGAGCAGTTCTTC. The chain employs TRBV24-1 and TRBJ2-1; 11 positions agree with TRBD1. Trimming removed 4 bases from V and 3 bases from J; junction bases left unmatched: 10. CDR1 KGHDR and CDR2 SFDVKD come from the germline V gene. The CDR3 runs 18 residues.

V usage is TRBV7-9 and J usage is TRBJ2-1; D is uncertain. V was cut by 4 bases and J by 7 bases, with 11 bases left in between. CDR1 is SEHNR, CDR2 FQNEAQ, per germline (reference sequence). The CDR3 sequence is 13 residues long. CDR3 sequence reads: CASSSNSLNEQFF. The CDR3 DNA reads TGTGCCAGCAGCTCTAATAGCTTGAATGAGCAGTTCTTC.

V usage is TRBV10-3 and J usage is TRBJ2-2; 8 bases are a match to TRBD2. After removal of 3 bases from V and 4 bases from J, the junction contained 7 bases not matched to a gene. The CDR3 has 16 amino acids. Germline lookup yields CDR1 ENHRY and CDR2 SYGVKD. The CDR3 region has the DNA TGTGCCATCAGTGACGCGGGGGGCCAATCCACCGGGGAGCTGTTTTTT. This gives the protein CAISDAGGQSTGELFF.

The chain links TRBV27 to TRBJ2-7; 13 bases map to TRBD2. Germline V gene lookup returns CDR1 MNHEY and CDR2 SMNVEV (reference sequence). V lost 5 bases, J lost 4 bases, and 8 bases stayed unmatched. The CDR3 sequence is 16 residues long. CDR3 in DNA: TGTGCCAGCAGTCCCGGGACTAGCGGGGATTATTACGAGCAGTACTTC. Protein product: CASSPGTSGDYYEQYF.

This chain joins TRBV6-5 and TRBJ2-3; 13 nucleotides agree with TRBD2. Germline V gene lookup returns CDR1 MNHEY and CDR2 SVGAGI. V shed 4 bases and J 6 bases; nucleotides not matched to a gene: 4. This CDR3 is 15 amino acids long. CDR3 bases: TGTGCCAGCAGTTTACTAGCGGGAGGGCCGGATACGCAGTATTTT. This encodes CASSLLAGGPDTQYF.